The 2 T cell receptor beta chains below were found in one sample sequenced in a study of breast tumors, draining lymph nodes, adjacent tissues. Breast cancer patients provided tissue from their axillary draining lymph nodes. In TCRdb, the multiplex PCR reads were re-called with MiXCR into one record per CDR3 protein. The sample records approximately 89,000 distinct CDR3 sequences, approximately 28% being singletons. Material for sequencing was axillary lymph node tissue. The receptors originated from a female donor with breast cancer. Some clones in this sample may be carry-over from other donors' samples.

The chain carries TRBV6-2 or TRBV6-3 and TRBJ1-2; D unclear. The CDR3 has 13 residues. Trimming took off 5 bases at V and 2 bases at J, with 9 bases between the two ends. Germline CDR1 reads MNHEY; CDR2 reads SVGEGT. CDR3 residues: CASSQSFNYGYTF. CDR3 DNA: TGTGCCAGCAGTCAGTCTTTCAACTATGGCTACACCTTC.

As concerns this clonotype: Given a much more abundant clone one base away, this may be a read error. This chain connects TRBV5-4 to TRBJ2-6, with D possibly TRBD1 on 5 matching bases. CDR3 size: 18 residues. CDR1 is SGHNT and CDR2 is YYREEE in the germline V gene (reference sequence). The CDR3: CASSPTVTDVSGANALTF. For the CDR3, the DNA is TGTGCCAGCAGCCCCACAGTGACCGACGTCTCTGGGGCCAACGCCCTGACTTTC.